These 9 T cell receptor beta chains were all obtained from the same sample, sequenced in a study of blood T cell repertoires in COVID-19. The protocol was immunoSEQ multiplex PCR, while the TCRdb copy is restricted to in-frame clones and leaves out a portion. Of 200,000 to 250,000 clones in the sample, roughly 90% were seen once. Sequencing was performed on peripheral blood. Source of these receptors: a man aged 25 to 40 who had recovered from COVID-19.

This chain links TRBV5-4 with TRBJ2-3, with TRBD2 as a possible D gene (5 bases). V lost 4 bases to trimming and J lost 0 bases, with 9 bases between them. CDR3 length equals 14 residues. Germline V gives CDR1 SGHNT, CDR2 YYREEE (reference sequence). The CDR3 coding sequence is TGTGCCAGCAGCGGGCGGGCTAGCACAGATACGCAGTATTTT. This encodes CASSGRASTDTQYF.

The V gene is TRBV5-1, the J gene TRBJ1-1, with 8 bases that match TRBD1. Looked up from germline, CDR1 is SGHRS and CDR2 is YFSETQ. The V and J ends lost 8 bases and 3 bases, in that order; junction bases with no gene match: 9. There are 14 residues in the CDR3. CDR3 in amino acids: CASNQGARDTEAFF. The CDR3, as DNA: TGCGCCAGTAACCAGGGGGCGCGGGACACTGAAGCTTTCTTT. Together with reference TRBV5-1 and TRBJ1-1, the CDR3 gives the full variable domain: KAGVTQTPRYLIKTRGQQVTLSCSPISGHRSVSWYQQTPGQGLQFLFEYFSETQRNKGNFPGRFSGRQFSNSRSEMNVSTLELGDSALYLCASNQGARDTEAFFGQGTRLTVV.

The rearrangement joins TRBV6-5 to TRBJ2-7; TRBD1 matches at 7 bases. With 6 bases clipped from V and 0 bases from J, the junction kept 8 bases outside the gene matches. The CDR3 length is 15 residues. CDR1 and CDR2 (germline): MNHEY, SVGAGI. As DNA, the CDR3 is TGTGCCAGCAGCAACATGGGACAGATCTCCTACGAGCAGTACTTC. Protein sequence: CASSNMGQISYEQYF.

In its sample, this clone was seen a few times. The chain carries TRBV6-5 and TRBJ1-6; 8 positions agree with TRBD1. Germline V gene sequence: CDR1 MNHEY, CDR2 SVGAGI. The CDR3 loop spans 15 amino acids. Trimming cost V 7 bases and J 5 bases; bases outside gene matches: 7. CDR3 protein: CASTPGGPDNSPLHF. The CDR3 DNA reads TGTGCCAGCACCCCAGGGGGCCCCGATAATTCACCCCTCCACTTT.

V gene TRBV7-6 combines with J gene TRBJ2-5, with TRBD2 as a possible D gene (5 bases). The length of the CDR3 is 14 residues. Germline-derived CDR1 and CDR2 are SGHVS and FNYEAQ. Between the trimmed V and J ends, which lost 2 bases and 5 bases, there was a span of 12 bases. In DNA form, the CDR3 reads TGTGCCAGCAGCTTAAGAGAGGGCAGGGAGACCCAGTACTTC. Protein sequence: CASSLREGRETQYF.

As regards this clone: Its ends do not fully match the called genes, so a read error is possible. The chain couples TRBV6-1 to TRBJ1-2, with 9 nucleotides matching TRBD1. The V gene's germline CDR1 is MNHNS and CDR2 SASEGT. CDR3 length: 15 residues. CDR3 sequence: CASSDRDRAVFDFAF. The CDR3 bases are TGTGCCAGCAGTGATCGGGACAGGGCGGTATTTGATTTCGCCTTC.

The chain carries TRBV9 and TRBJ1-2, with a tentative D call TRBD1 (5 bases). V was cut by 0 bases and J by 8 bases, with 14 bases left in between. The CDR3 has 14 amino acids. CDR1 SGDLS and CDR2 YYNGEE come from the germline V gene. The chain's CDR3 is CASSVGGVPVGYTF. The CDR3 bases are TGTGCCAGCAGCGTAGGGGGGGTGCCCGTGGGCTACACCTTC.

V and J are TRBV18 and TRBJ2-3, with 9 bases aligning to TRBD2. Looked up from germline, CDR1 is KGHSH and CDR2 is LQKENI. The ends lost 6 bases at V and 4 bases at J; junction bases unmatched: 11. The CDR3 is 16 amino acids. For the CDR3, the DNA is TGTGCCAGCTCCCCCCCGGCGGGGGGGGCCCCAGATACGCAGTATTTT. It yields the protein CASSPPAGGAPDTQYF. The whole variable domain, filled in from reference TRBV18 and TRBJ2-3, reads NAGVMQNPRHLVRRRGQEARLRCSPMKGHSHVYWYRQLPEEGLKFMVYLQKENIIDESGMPKERFSAEFPKEGPSILRIQQVVRGDSAAYFCASSPPAGGAPDTQYFGPGTRLTVL.

The chain is built from TRBV5-4 and TRBJ2-5; possibly TRBD2 for D (6 bases). This CDR3 spans 13 amino acids. CDR1 is SGHNT and CDR2 is YYREEE in the germline V gene (reference sequence). Trimming pared 3 bases from V and 3 bases from J, leaving 9 bases between. The CDR3 DNA sequence: TGTGCCAGCAGCTGGCGGGGTGAAGAGACCCAGTACTTC. Its protein is CASSWRGEETQYF.